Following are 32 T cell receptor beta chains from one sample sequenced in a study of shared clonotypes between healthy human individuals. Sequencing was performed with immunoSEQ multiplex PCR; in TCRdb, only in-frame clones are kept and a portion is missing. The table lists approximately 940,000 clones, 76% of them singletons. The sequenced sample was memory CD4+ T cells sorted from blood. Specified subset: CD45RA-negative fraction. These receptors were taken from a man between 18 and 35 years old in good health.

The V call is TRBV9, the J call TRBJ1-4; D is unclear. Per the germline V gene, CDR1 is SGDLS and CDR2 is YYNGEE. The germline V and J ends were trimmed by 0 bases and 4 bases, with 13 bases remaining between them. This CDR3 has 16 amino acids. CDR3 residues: CASSVVDGRDNEKLFF. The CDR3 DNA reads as TGTGCCAGCAGCGTAGTAGATGGGAGAGATAATGAAAAACTGTTTTTT.

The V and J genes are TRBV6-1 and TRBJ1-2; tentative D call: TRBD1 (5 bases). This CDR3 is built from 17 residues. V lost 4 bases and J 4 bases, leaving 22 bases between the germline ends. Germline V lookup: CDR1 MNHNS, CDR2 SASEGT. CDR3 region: CASSVSGGGGQGYGYTF. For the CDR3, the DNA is TGTGCCAGCAGTGTCTCCGGCGGGGGAGGGCAAGGCTATGGCTACACCTTC.

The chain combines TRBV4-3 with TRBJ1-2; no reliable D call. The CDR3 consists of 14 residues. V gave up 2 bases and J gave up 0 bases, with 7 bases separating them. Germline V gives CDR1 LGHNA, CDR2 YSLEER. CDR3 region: CASSQSRANYGYTF. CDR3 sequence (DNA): TGCGCCAGCAGCCAATCGAGGGCTAACTATGGCTACACCTTC.

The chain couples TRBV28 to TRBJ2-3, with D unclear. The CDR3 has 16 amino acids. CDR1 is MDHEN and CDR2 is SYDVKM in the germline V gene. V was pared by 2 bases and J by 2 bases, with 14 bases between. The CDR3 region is CASSLPAVPSTDTQYF. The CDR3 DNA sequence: TGTGCCAGCAGTTTACCCGCGGTCCCGTCCACAGATACGCAGTATTTT. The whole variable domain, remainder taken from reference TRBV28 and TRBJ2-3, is DVKVTQSSRYLVKRTGEKVFLECVQDMDHENMFWYRQDPGLGLRLIYFSYDVKMKEKGDIPEGYSVSREKKERFSLILESASTNQTSMYLCASSLPAVPSTDTQYFGPGTRLTVL.

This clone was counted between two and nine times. CDR3 sequence (DNA): TGTGCCAGCAGCTTAGCGCAACGCGCCTACTCCTACAATGAGCAGTTCTTC. It encodes CASSLAQRAYSYNEQFF. The chain recombines TRBV7-6 with TRBJ2-1; D gene uncertain. CDR1 and CDR2 (germline): SGHVS, FNYEAQ. V was trimmed by 0 bases and J by 0 bases, leaving 12 bases between them. The CDR3 runs to 17 residues.

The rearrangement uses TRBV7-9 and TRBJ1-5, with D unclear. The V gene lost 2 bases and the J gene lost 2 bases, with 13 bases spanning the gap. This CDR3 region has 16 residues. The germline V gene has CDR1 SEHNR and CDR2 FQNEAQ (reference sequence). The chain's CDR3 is CASSLLGGSGNQPQHF. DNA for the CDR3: TGTGCCAGCAGCTTATTAGGAGGGAGTGGCAATCAGCCCCAGCATTTT.

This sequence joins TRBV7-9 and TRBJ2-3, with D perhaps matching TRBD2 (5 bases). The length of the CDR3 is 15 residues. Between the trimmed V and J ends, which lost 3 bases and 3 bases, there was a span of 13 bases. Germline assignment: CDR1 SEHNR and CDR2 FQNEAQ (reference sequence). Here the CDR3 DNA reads TGTGCCAGCAGCTTTCCCTCCAGCGGAACAGATACGCAGTATTTT. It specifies CASSFPSSGTDTQYF.

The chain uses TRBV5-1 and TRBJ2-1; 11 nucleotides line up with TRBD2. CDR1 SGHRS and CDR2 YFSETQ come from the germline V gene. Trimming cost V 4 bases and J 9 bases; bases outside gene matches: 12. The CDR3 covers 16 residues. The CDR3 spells CASSPTTSGKKGEQFF. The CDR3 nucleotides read TGCGCCAGCAGCCCGACGACTAGCGGGAAGAAGGGTGAGCAGTTCTTC.

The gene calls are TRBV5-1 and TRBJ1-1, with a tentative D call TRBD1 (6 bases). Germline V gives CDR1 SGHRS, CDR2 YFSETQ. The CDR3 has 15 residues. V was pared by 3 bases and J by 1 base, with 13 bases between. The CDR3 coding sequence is TGCGCCAGCAGCTCACGGGCGGGGGCGAACACTGAAGCTTTCTTT. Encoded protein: CASSSRAGANTEAFF.

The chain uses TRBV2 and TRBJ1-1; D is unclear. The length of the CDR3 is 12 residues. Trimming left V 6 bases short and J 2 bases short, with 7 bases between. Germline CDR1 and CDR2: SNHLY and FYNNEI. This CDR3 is CASRYTNTEAFF. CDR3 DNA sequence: TGTGCCAGCAGATACACTAACACTGAAGCTTTCTTT.

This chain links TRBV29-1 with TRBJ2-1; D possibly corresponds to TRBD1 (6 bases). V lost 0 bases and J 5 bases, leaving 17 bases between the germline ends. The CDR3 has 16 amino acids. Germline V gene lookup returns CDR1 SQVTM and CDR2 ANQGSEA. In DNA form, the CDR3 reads TGCAGCGTTGAAGAACCGAGGGCAGGGGTAAACAATGAGCAGTTCTTC. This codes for CSVEEPRAGVNNEQFF.

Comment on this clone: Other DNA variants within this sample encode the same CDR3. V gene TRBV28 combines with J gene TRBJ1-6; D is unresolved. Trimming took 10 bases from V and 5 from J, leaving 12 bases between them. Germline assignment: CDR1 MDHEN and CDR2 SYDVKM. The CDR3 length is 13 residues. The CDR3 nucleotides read TGTGCCACTTGTTCGGACCATAATTCACCCCTCCACTTT. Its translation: CATCSDHNSPLHF.

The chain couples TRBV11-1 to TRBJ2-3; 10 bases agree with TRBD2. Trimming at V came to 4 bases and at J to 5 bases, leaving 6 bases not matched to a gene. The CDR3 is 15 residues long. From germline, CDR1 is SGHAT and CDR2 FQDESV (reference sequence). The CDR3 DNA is TGTGCCAGCAGCTATAGTAGCGGGGGGCTAGATACGCAGTATTTT. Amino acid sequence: CASSYSSGGLDTQYF.

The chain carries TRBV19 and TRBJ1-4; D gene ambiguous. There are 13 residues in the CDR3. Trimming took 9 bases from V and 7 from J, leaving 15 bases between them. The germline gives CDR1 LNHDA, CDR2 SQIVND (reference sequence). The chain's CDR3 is CASEGSWGEKLFF. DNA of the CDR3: TGTGCCAGCGAAGGGTCCTGGGGTGAAAAACTGTTTTTT.

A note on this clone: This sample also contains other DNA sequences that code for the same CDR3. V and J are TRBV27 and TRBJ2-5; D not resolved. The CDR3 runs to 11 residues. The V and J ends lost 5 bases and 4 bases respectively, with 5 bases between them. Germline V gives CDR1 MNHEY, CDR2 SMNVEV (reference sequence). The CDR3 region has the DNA TGTGCCAGCAGTAGAGGAGAGACCCAGTACTTC. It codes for CASSRGETQYF.

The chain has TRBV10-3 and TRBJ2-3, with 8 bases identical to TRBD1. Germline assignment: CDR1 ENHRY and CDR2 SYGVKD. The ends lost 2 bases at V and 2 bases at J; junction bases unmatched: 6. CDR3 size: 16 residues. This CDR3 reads CAISEQTGDVTDTQYF. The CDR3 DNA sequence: TGTGCCATCAGTGAGCAGACAGGGGACGTCACAGATACGCAGTATTTT.

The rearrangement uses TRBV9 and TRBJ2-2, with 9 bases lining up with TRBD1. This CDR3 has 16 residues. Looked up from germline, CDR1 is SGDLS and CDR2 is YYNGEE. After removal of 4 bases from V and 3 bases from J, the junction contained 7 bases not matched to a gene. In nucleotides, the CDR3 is TGTGCCAGCAGCACACGACAGGGGGTCTACACCGGGGAGCTGTTTTTT. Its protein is CASSTRQGVYTGELFF.

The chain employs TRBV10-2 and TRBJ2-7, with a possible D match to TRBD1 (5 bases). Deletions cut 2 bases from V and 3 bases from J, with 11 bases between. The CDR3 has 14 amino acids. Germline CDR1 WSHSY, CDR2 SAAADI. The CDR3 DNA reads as TGCGCCAGCAGTGAGGGGCAGGGCCTCTACGAGCAGTACTTC. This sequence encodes CASSEGQGLYEQYF.

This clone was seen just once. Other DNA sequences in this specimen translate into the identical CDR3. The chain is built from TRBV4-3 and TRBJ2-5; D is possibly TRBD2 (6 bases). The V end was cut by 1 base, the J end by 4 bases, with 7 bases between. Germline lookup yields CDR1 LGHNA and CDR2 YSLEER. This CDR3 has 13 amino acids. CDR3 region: CASSQGRGETQYF. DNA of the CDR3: TGCGCCAGCAGCCAAGGGCGGGGAGAGACCCAGTACTTC.

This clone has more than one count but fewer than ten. The chain's CDR3 is CASSFADGNYGYTF. As DNA, the CDR3 is TGCGCCAGCAGCTTTGCCGACGGTAACTATGGCTACACCTTC. This chain uses TRBV5-1 with TRBJ1-2; D is undetermined. The CDR3 spans 14 residues. Germline V lookup: CDR1 SGHRS, CDR2 YFSETQ. V lost 2 bases, J lost 1 base, and 9 bases lay in between.

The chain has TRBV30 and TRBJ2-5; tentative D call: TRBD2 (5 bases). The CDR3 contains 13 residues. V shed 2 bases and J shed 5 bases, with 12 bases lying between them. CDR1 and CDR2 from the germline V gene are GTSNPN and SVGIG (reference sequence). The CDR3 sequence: CAWSSGLAETQYF. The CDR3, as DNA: TGTGCCTGGAGTTCCGGGCTAGCCGAGACCCAGTACTTC. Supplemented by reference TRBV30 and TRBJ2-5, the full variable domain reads SQTIHQWPATLVQPVGSPLSLECTVEGTSNPNLYWYRQAAGRGLQLLFYSVGIGQISSEVPQNLSASRPQDRQFILSSKKLLLSDSGFYLCAWSSGLAETQYFGPGTRLLVL.

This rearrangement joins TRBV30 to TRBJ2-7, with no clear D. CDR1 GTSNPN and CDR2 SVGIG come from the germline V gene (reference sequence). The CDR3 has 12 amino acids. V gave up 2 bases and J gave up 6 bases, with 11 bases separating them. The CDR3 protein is CAWSTRKGEQYF. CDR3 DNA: TGTGCCTGGAGTACGAGGAAGGGCGAGCAGTACTTC.

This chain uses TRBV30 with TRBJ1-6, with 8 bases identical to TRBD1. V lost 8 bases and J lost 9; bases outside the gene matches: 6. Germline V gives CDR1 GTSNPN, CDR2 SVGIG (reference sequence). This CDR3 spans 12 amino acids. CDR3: CALDRAGSPLHF. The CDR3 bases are TGTGCCCTGGACAGGGCTGGTTCACCCCTCCACTTT.

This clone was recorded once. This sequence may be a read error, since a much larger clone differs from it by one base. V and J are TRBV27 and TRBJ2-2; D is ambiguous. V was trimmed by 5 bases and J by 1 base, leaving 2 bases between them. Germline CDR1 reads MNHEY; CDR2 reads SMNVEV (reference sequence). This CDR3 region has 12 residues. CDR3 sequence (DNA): TGTGCCAGCAGTCAGAACACCGGGGAGCTGTTTTTT. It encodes CASSQNTGELFF.

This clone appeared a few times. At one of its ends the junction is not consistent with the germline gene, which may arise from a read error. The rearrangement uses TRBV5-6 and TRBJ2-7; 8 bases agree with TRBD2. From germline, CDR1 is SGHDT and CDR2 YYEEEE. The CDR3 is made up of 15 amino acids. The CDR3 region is CASRLGIAGPYEQYF. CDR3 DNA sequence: TGTGCCAGCAGATTGGGAATAGCGGGACCTTACGAGCAGTACTTC.

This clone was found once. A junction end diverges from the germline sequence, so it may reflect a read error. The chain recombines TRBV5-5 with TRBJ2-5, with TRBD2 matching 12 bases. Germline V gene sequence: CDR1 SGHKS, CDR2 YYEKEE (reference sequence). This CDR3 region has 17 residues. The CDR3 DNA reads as TGTGCCAGCAGCTTGGAGACTAGCGGGGGAGCCCAAGGGACCCAGTACTTC. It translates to CASSLETSGGAQGTQYF.

This CDR3 reads CASSPPGRMTDTQYF. The CDR3 DNA reads as TGTGCCAGCTCGCCGCCGGGACGGATGACAGATACGCAGTATTTT. The V and J genes are TRBV18 and TRBJ2-3; D might be TRBD1 or TRBD2, each matching 5 bases. The length of the CDR3 is 15 residues. Germline V gene data show CDR1 as KGHSH and CDR2 as LQKENI. Between the trimmed V and J ends, which lost 6 bases and 3 bases, there was a span of 16 bases.

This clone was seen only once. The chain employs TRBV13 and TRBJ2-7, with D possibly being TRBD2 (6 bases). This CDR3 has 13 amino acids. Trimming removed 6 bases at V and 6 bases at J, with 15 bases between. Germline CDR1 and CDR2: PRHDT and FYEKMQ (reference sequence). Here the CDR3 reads CASRRAGLSEQYF. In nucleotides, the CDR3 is TGTGCCAGCAGAAGGGCAGGACTATCCGAGCAGTACTTC.

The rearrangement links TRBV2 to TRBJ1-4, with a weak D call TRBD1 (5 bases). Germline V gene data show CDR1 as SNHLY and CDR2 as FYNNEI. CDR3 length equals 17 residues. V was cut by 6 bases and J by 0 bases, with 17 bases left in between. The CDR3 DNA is TGTGCCAGCAGAGTCGGGACGGCCCCTGCAACTAATGAAAAACTGTTTTTT. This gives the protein CASRVGTAPATNEKLFF.

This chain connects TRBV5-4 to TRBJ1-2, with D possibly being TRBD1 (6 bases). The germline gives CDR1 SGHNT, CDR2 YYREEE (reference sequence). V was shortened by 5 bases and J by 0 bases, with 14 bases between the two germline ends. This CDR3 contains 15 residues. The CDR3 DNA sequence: TGTGCCAGCAGACCTGGACAGAGAGCTAACTATGGCTACACCTTC. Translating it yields CASRPGQRANYGYTF.

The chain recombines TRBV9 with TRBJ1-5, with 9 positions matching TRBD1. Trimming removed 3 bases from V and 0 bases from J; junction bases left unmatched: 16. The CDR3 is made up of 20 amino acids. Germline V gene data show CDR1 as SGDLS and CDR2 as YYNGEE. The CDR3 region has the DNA TGTGCCAGCAGCGCAGGCCACCGGGACAGGGTTTTGCGTAGCAATCAGCCCCAGCATTTT. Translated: CASSAGHRDRVLRSNQPQHF.

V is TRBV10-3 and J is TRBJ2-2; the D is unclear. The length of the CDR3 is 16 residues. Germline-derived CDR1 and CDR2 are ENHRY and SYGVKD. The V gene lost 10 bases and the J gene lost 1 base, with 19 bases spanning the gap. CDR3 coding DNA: TGTGCCAGCGGAGTCGCGCTTACCATGAACACCGGGGAGCTGTTTTTT. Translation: CASGVALTMNTGELFF.